These 25 T cell receptor beta chains came from one sample sequenced in a study of cytomegalovirus exposure and HLA in healthy donors. Researchers ran the PCR with 60 Vbeta and 13 Jbeta primers. Using immunoSEQ multiplex PCR, the repertoire was profiled, and TCRdb retains in-frame clones only, with some absent. The table lists 110,000 to 150,000 clones, around 80% of them singletons. The specimen was PBMCs. All receptors derive from a middle-aged woman in good health and CMV-seropositive.

The rearrangement uses TRBV9 and TRBJ2-3, with 10 bases that match TRBD2. In germline, CDR1 is SGDLS, CDR2 YYNGEE. The CDR3 extends over 16 amino acids. With 0 bases clipped from V and 4 bases from J, the junction kept 5 bases outside the gene matches. The CDR3 nucleotides read TGTGCCAGCAGCGTAGAAACTAGCGGGACCGCAGATACGCAGTATTTT. Translating gives CASSVETSGTADTQYF.

The V and J genes are TRBV10-3 and TRBJ2-1; the match to TRBD2 covers 8 bases. Germline V gene lookup returns CDR1 ENHRY and CDR2 SYGVKD. The CDR3 covers 14 residues. Trimming at V came to 4 bases and at J to 6 bases, leaving 5 bases not matched to a gene. The CDR3 DNA reads as TGTGCCATCAGTGGCTGGACTAGCCTCAATGAGCAGTTCTTC. Its translation is CAISGWTSLNEQFF.

The gene calls are TRBV6-1 and TRBJ2-2; 8 bases agree with TRBD1. This CDR3 is built from 14 residues. V gave up 6 bases and J gave up 7 bases; unmatched junction bases: 7. Germline V lookup: CDR1 MNHNS, CDR2 SASEGT. The CDR3 nucleotides read TGTGCCAGCAGATCGGACAGGGAATTCGGGGAGCTGTTTTTT. Protein product: CASRSDREFGELFF.

This chain links TRBV7-3 with TRBJ2-1; TRBD2 matches at 7 bases. The CDR3 loop spans 13 amino acids. Germline-derived CDR1 and CDR2 are SGHTA and FQGTGA. V gave up 0 bases and J gave up 9 bases; unmatched junction bases: 2. CDR3 sequence: CASSLTTGGEQFF. CDR3 bases: TGTGCCAGCAGCTTAACGACGGGGGGTGAGCAGTTCTTC.

This clone appeared a single time. The chain employs TRBV28 and TRBJ2-7; D is unclear. CDR3 length: 16 residues. V was pared by 3 bases and J by 2 bases, with 17 bases between. In germline, CDR1 is MDHEN, CDR2 SYDVKM. DNA for the CDR3: TGTGCCAGCAGTTTCCCCTTTGGCAGGCCAGCCTACGAGCAGTACTTC. It translates to CASSFPFGRPAYEQYF. The full variable domain, with the rest looked up from reference TRBV28 and TRBJ2-7, is DVKVTQSSRYLVKRTGEKVFLECVQDMDHENMFWYRQDPGLGLRLIYFSYDVKMKEKGDIPEGYSVSREKKERFSLILESASTNQTSMYLCASSFPFGRPAYEQYFGPGTRLTVT.

The CDR3 protein is CASSLASGEGRAGYTF. CDR3 nucleotide sequence: TGTGCCAGCAGCTTAGCCTCGGGTGAGGGGAGGGCTGGCTACACCTTC. This chain connects TRBV7-9 to TRBJ1-2; D is possibly TRBD1 (5 bases). Germline-derived CDR1 and CDR2 are SEHNR and FQNEAQ (reference sequence). Deletions cut 0 bases from V and 7 bases from J, with 18 bases between. This CDR3 contains 16 residues.

This clone was recorded once. This chain joins TRBV30 and TRBJ1-1; D possibly corresponds to TRBD1 (6 bases). Germline assignment: CDR1 GTSNPN and CDR2 SVGIG (reference sequence). The germline V and J ends were trimmed by 0 bases and 2 bases, with 22 bases remaining between them. The CDR3 consists of 18 residues. CDR3 DNA: TGTGCCTGGAGTGTACTATCGGGGAGGGGGACGAGCAACACTGAAGCTTTCTTT. It encodes CAWSVLSGRGTSNTEAFF.

The rearrangement uses TRBV9 and TRBJ2-1; TRBD1 might be the D (6 bases). CDR1 is SGDLS and CDR2 is YYNGEE in the germline V gene. V was trimmed by 0 bases and J by 3 bases, leaving 16 bases between them. This CDR3 is built from 17 residues. CDR3 protein: CASSVEDPGHRYNEQFF. CDR3 coding DNA: TGTGCCAGCAGCGTAGAGGATCCGGGACATCGCTACAATGAGCAGTTCTTC.

This chain links TRBV7-3 with TRBJ2-3, with D possibly TRBD2 on 6 matching bases. CDR3 length: 14 amino acids. V was trimmed by 8 bases and J by 0 bases, leaving 12 bases between them. Germline CDR1 SGHTA, CDR2 FQGTGA. CDR3 amino acids: CASSGGPSTDTQYF. The CDR3 DNA reads TGTGCCAGCTCCGGGGGACCTAGCACAGATACGCAGTATTTT.

This clone has more than one count but fewer than ten. The rearrangement uses TRBV7-9 and TRBJ2-5, with 10 bases matching TRBD2. The CDR3 sequence is 15 residues long. CDR1 and CDR2 from the germline V gene are SEHNR and FQNEAQ (reference sequence). With V trimmed by 4 bases and J by 5 bases, 7 bases remained unmatched. The CDR3 protein is CASSSKRGGPETQYF. The CDR3 DNA is TGTGCCAGCAGCTCGAAGCGGGGGGGCCCGGAGACCCAGTACTTC.

The genes are TRBV27 and TRBJ2-7, with 7 bases identical to TRBD2. Trimming took 2 bases from V and 3 from J; bases not matched to a gene: 7. The V gene's germline CDR1 is MNHEY and CDR2 SMNVEV (reference sequence). The CDR3 extends over 15 amino acids. The CDR3 coding sequence is TGTGCCAGCAGTTTACACGGACTAGGGGTCTACGAGCAGTACTTC. Protein: CASSLHGLGVYEQYF.

The chain links TRBV7-9 to TRBJ2-1; TRBD2 agrees at 12 bases. The CDR3 extends over 15 amino acids. J was trimmed by 5 bases and V by 4 bases; bases with no gene match: 3. CDR1 is SEHNR and CDR2 is FQNEAQ in the germline V gene (reference sequence). This CDR3 reads CASSSRLAGDNEQFF. Here the CDR3 DNA reads TGTGCCAGCAGCTCAAGACTAGCGGGGGACAATGAGCAGTTCTTC. Together with reference TRBV7-9 and TRBJ2-1, the CDR3 gives the full variable domain: DTGVSQNPRHKITKRGQNVTFRCDPISEHNRLYWYRQTLGQGPEFLTYFQNEAQLEKSRLLSDRFSAERPKGSFSTLEIQRTEQGDSAMYLCASSSRLAGDNEQFFGPGTRLTVL.

CDR3: CASKNRDFHTYEQYF. The CDR3 nucleotides read TGTGCCAGCAAAAACCGGGACTTCCATACCTACGAGCAGTACTTC. The chain carries TRBV27 and TRBJ2-7; the D gene is possibly TRBD2 (6 bases). The V gene's germline CDR1 is MNHEY and CDR2 SMNVEV (reference sequence). Trimming shortened V by 7 bases and J by 2 bases, and 18 bases separated the two germline ends. The CDR3 consists of 15 residues.

The chain links TRBV7-9 to TRBJ1-1; D gene uncertain. This CDR3 comprises 15 residues. Trimming pared 1 base from V and 2 bases from J, leaving 11 bases between. Germline V gene data show CDR1 as SEHNR and CDR2 as FQNEAQ (reference sequence). The CDR3 bases are TGTGCCAGCAGCTTAGAGCTGGGGAGCAACACTGAAGCTTTCTTT. This codes for CASSLELGSNTEAFF. Full variable domain (outside the CDR3, taken from reference TRBV7-9 and TRBJ1-1): DTGVSQNPRHKITKRGQNVTFRCDPISEHNRLYWYRQTLGQGPEFLTYFQNEAQLEKSRLLSDRFSAERPKGSFSTLEIQRTEQGDSAMYLCASSLELGSNTEAFFGQGTRLTVV.

CDR3 sequence reads: CAWSLIGQATYEQYF. The DNA for the CDR3 is TGTGCCTGGAGTCTCATCGGCCAGGCGACCTACGAGCAGTACTTC. This sequence joins TRBV30 and TRBJ2-7; no clear D. The ends were cut back, 2 bases at V and 2 bases at J, with 16 bases in the middle. Germline V CDR1 and CDR2: GTSNPN, SVGIG (reference sequence). CDR3 size: 15 residues.

The chain joins TRBV28 to TRBJ1-5; D might be TRBD1 (6 bases). Germline assignment: CDR1 MDHEN and CDR2 SYDVKM. V lost 5 bases and J lost 4, with 12 bases in between. The CDR3 contains 14 residues. This chain's CDR3 is CASSTGQYNQPQHF. The CDR3 DNA reads TGTGCCAGCAGTACCGGACAGTATAATCAGCCCCAGCATTTT.

The DNA for the CDR3 is TGCGCCAGCAGCTTGGGTGGGGGATACAGGGGGACAGATACGCAGTATTTT. The encoded protein is CASSLGGGYRGTDTQYF. The rearrangement uses TRBV5-1 and TRBJ2-3, with TRBD1 matching over 8 bases. The V gene's germline CDR1 is SGHRS and CDR2 YFSETQ. With V trimmed by 0 bases and J by 3 bases, 9 bases remained unmatched. The CDR3 is made up of 17 amino acids.

The rearrangement links TRBV7-3 to TRBJ2-5; D not resolved. V was pared by 8 bases and J by 5 bases, with 15 bases between. This CDR3 is 13 amino acids long. CDR1 is SGHTA, CDR2 FQGTGA, per germline. CDR3 bases: TGTGCCAGCGGGCCAGAATTTGGGGAGACCCAGTACTTC. This gives the protein CASGPEFGETQYF. The variable domain in full, with the rest retrieved from reference TRBV7-3 and TRBJ2-5, is GAGVSQTPSNKVTEKGKYVELRCDPISGHTALYWYRQSLGQGPEFLIYFQGTGAADDSGLPNDRFFAVRPEGSVSTLKIQRTERGDSAVYLCASGPEFGETQYFGPGTRLLVL.

CDR3 sequence reads: CASSLRQGVVPDTQYF. DNA for the CDR3: TGTGCCAGCAGCCTCCGACAGGGGGTGGTCCCAGATACGCAGTATTTT. V gene TRBV7-2 combines with J gene TRBJ2-3, with TRBD1 matching 9 bases. The CDR3 spans 16 residues. Trimming removed 5 bases from V and 4 bases from J; junction bases left unmatched: 10. Germline-derived CDR1 and CDR2 are SGHTA and FQGNSA. The whole variable domain, filled in from reference TRBV7-2 and TRBJ2-3, reads GAGVSQSPSNKVTEKGKDVELRCDPISGHTALYWYRQSLGQGLEFLIYFQGNSAPDKSGLPSDRFSAERTGGSVSTLTIQRTQQEDSAVYLCASSLRQGVVPDTQYFGPGTRLTVL.

V usage is TRBV27 and J usage is TRBJ2-1; maybe TRBD1 (5 bases). The CDR3 consists of 16 residues. From germline, CDR1 is MNHEY and CDR2 SMNVEV (reference sequence). V was cut by 2 bases and J by 5 bases, with 16 bases left in between. The DNA of the CDR3 is TGTGCCAGCAGTTTAAATCAGGTGGGGCCAAACAATGAGCAGTTCTTC. This encodes CASSLNQVGPNNEQFF.

This clone was seen a single time. The rearrangement links TRBV28 to TRBJ2-5, with 8 bases lining up with TRBD2. CDR1 and CDR2 (germline): MDHEN, SYDVKM. The CDR3 has 13 amino acids. Trimming at V came to 5 bases and at J to 5 bases, leaving 4 bases not matched to a gene. In DNA form, the CDR3 reads TGTGCCAGCAGTAATGTAGCGGGGGAGACCCAGTACTTC. Translating gives CASSNVAGETQYF.

The table lists this clone with a count of one. V usage is TRBV7-6 and J usage is TRBJ2-7; perhaps TRBD2 as D (5 bases). There are 16 residues in the CDR3. Germline CDR1 is SGHVS and CDR2 is FNYEAQ. V was cut by 4 bases and J by 1 base, with 17 bases left in between. The CDR3 DNA sequence: TGTGCCAGCAGCTCCCGGGCGAGGGAAAAGTCCTACGAGCAGTACTTC. It codes for CASSSRAREKSYEQYF. The variable domain in full, completed from reference TRBV7-6 and TRBJ2-7, reads GAGVSQSPRYKVTKRGQDVALRCDPISGHVSLYWYRQALGQGPEFLTYFNYEAQQDKSGLPNDRFSAERPEGSISTLTIQRTEQRDSAMYRCASSSRAREKSYEQYFGPGTRLTVT.

The V and J genes are TRBV19 and TRBJ1-1; TRBD1 agrees at 7 bases. This CDR3 spans 15 amino acids. Trimming took 4 bases from V and 0 from J; bases not matched to a gene: 5. CDR1 is LNHDA and CDR2 is SQIVND in the germline V gene (reference sequence). The CDR3 DNA reads TGTGCCAGTAGTACGCGGACAGGCATGAACACTGAAGCTTTCTTT. Residues: CASSTRTGMNTEAFF.

The V gene is TRBV6-5, the J gene TRBJ1-1; maybe TRBD1 (6 bases). The CDR3 length is 14 residues. The V gene lost 7 bases and the J gene lost 5 bases, with 17 bases spanning the gap. Germline CDR1 and CDR2: MNHEY and SVGAGI. The CDR3 reads CASTGGRVGTEAFF. The CDR3 region has the DNA TGTGCCAGCACGGGGGGGCGCGTGGGAACTGAAGCTTTCTTT.

CDR3 bases: TGTGCCAGCAGCCCGCACAGGGGAAGCAATCAGCCCCAGCATTTT. As protein: CASSPHRGSNQPQHF. The V call is TRBV6-5, the J call TRBJ1-5; the match to TRBD1 covers 7 bases. The junction had 6 bases not matched to a gene; V was cut back by 6 bases and J by 1 base. The CDR3 has 15 residues. Germline values: CDR1 MNHEY, CDR2 SVGAGI.